This T cell receptor (beta chain) was captured in a study of T cell responses to AZD1222 COVID-19 vaccine. CDR1 and CDR2 from the germline V gene are LNHDA and SQIVND (reference sequence). The CDR3 contains 14 residues. Trimming at V came to 6 bases and at J to 7 bases, leaving 11 bases not matched to a gene. Study results and caveats: Reportedly, close to half of spike-specific TCRs are directed against unmutated variant regions. Samples come after the peak T cell response, not at day 14. Baseline seropositives among AZD1222 recipients totaled only 5 to 7. With two AZD1222 doses given, Spike-specific TCR breadth and depth both rose.

On this clone: Its antigen is unknown.

Measured with immunoSEQ multiplex PCR; TCRdb has only the in-frame clones, and not every one. The sample carries some 91,000 clones, roughly nine tenths recorded once. The sequences come from peripheral blood, collected on day 0 of AZD1222 vaccination. The sequence derives from an adult in good health. This sequence joins TRBV19 and TRBJ1-2; 7 bases match TRBD1. CDR3 in amino acids: CASSKGQEVSGYTF. CDR3 DNA: TGTGCCAGTAGCAAAGGACAGGAGGTATCTGGCTACACCTTC. The full variable domain, with the rest looked up from reference TRBV19 and TRBJ1-2, is DGGITQSPKYLFRKEGQNVTLSCEQNLNHDAMYWYRQDPGQGLRLIYYSQIVNDFQKGDIAEGYSVSREKKESFPLTVTSAQKNPTAFYLCASSKGQEVSGYTFGSGTRLTVV.